This T cell receptor (beta chain) is drawn from a study of T cells after yellow fever vaccination. Generation of TCR cDNA used 5'RACE template switching (which added a universal primer site and UMIs). Each CDR3 protein is one row after TCRdb ran MiXCR on the 5' RACE reads. Of 55,000 or so distinct CDR3 sequences detected, about 6.3% appear once; the ten largest clones hold 20% to 25%. Germline lookup yields CDR1 PRHDT and CDR2 FYEKMQ (reference sequence). The length of the CDR3 is 14 residues. Trimming pared 5 bases from V and 3 bases from J, leaving 13 bases between. Whole-study results and caveats: Weaker overall was a secondary response that nonetheless peaked faster, on day 5 versus 15. After the booster, 95% to 98% of CD4 and just over 85% of CD8 primary-response clones were re-detected. A minor fraction of clonotypes spanned both CD4 and CD8 compartments.

V gene TRBV13 combines with J gene TRBJ1-2, with D possibly matching TRBD1 (6 bases). The sequence derives from a man younger than 35 who received the YFV17D yellow fever vaccine. The sample was CD8+ T cells not binding an NS4B(214-222) dextramer, sorted from PBMCs, taken around 45 days after the first yellow fever vaccination. The DNA for the CDR3 is TGTGCCAGCAGCCCGGGCCGGGGGCACTATGGCTACACCTTC. It encodes CASSPGRGHYGYTF.